These T cell receptor beta chains were read from a single sample in a study of metastatic and nonmetastatic thyroid tumors. TCRdb re-called clones from the PCR reads using MiXCR. The sample includes about 20,000 clones, approximately 29% of them seen just once. The sequencing sample was made of tumor tissue. The receptors originated from a male donor with papillary thyroid cancer or a benign thyroid nodule (not recorded which). Some clones in this sample may be carry-over from other donors' samples. CDR3s include the opening cysteine and the closing phenylalanine or tryptophan. Each record gives: CDR3 DNA, CDR3 protein, clone size, J gene, D gene, V gene. The D gene is left open where the match is weak. Where a row states a size, it is once, few, many or the class of an expanded clone; other rows omit it.

TGCGCCAGCAGCTTAAGCGGGAGACCGAGCTCCTACAATGAGCAGTTCTTC | CASSLSGRPSSYNEQFF | many | TRBJ2-1 | TRBD2 | TRBV5-1
TGCGCCAGCAGCTTGCCTTTCGACAGGGGCTCCTACGAGCAGTACTTC | CASSLPFDRGSYEQYF | . | TRBJ2-7 | TRBD1 | TRBV5-1
TGTGCCAGTAGCCCGTCGACCTACAAGGTAACTGAAGCTTTCTTT | CASSPSTYKVTEAFF | medium-sized | TRBJ1-1 | . | TRBV19
TGCAGTGCTAGACCGGGAGCCAACACAGATACGCAGTATTTT | CSARPGANTDTQYF | . | TRBJ2-3 | . | TRBV20-1
TGCGCCAGCAGCTTGGTTTCGCCGGGACAGGGTGGGGAGCAGTACTTC | CASSLVSPGQGGEQYF | . | TRBJ2-7 | TRBD1 | TRBV5-1
TGCAGTGCTAGTCCAGGGACACTGTACGAGCAGTACTTC | CSASPGTLYEQYF | few | TRBJ2-7 | . | TRBV20-1
TGTGCCAGCAGTCCCAGGGAGGTTCGAGGGGAGCAGTACTTC | CASSPREVRGEQYF | medium-sized | TRBJ2-7 | . | TRBV6-1
TGTGCCAGCAGTTGGACTAGCGGGAGTATGGGGACCCAGTACTTC | CASSWTSGSMGTQYF | . | TRBJ2-5 | TRBD2 | TRBV27
TGTGCCAGCAGCCAAGATGCGTCAGGGGATAGGCAGCCCCAGCATTTT | CASSQDASGDRQPQHF | . | TRBJ1-5 | . | TRBV3-1
TGTGCCTGGCGTAGGGACAGCTTCTACGAGCAGTACTTC | CAWRRDSFYEQYF | . | TRBJ2-7 | TRBD1 | TRBV30
TGCGCCAGCAGCCAGGGACAGGGCACGGGGGACGAGCAGTACTTC | CASSQGQGTGDEQYF | . | TRBJ2-7 | TRBD1 | TRBV5-1
TGCGCCAGCAGGCCGACAGGTTTGGGTGGGACAGTTTGGAATGAGCAGTTCTTC | CASRPTGLGGTVWNEQFF | . | TRBJ2-1 | TRBD1 | TRBV4-1
TGCAGAGCTAAGGTCAGGATCTATGGCTACACCTTC | CRAKVRIYGYTF | . | TRBJ1-2 | . | TRBV20-1
TGTGCCAGCAGTGAATCTAGGGTTCAAAACATTCAGTACTTC | CASSESRVQNIQYF | many | TRBJ2-4 | . | TRBV6-1
TGTGCCACCGGACTAGCGGGAGACGGTGAGCAGTTCTTC | CATGLAGDGEQFF | few | TRBJ2-1 | TRBD2 | TRBV27
TGTGCCAGCAGTTTATATGGCTACACCTTC | CASSLYGYTF | medium-sized | TRBJ1-2 | . | TRBV28
TGCAGTGGAGGGCAGGAACTAGATACGCAGTATTTT | CSGGQELDTQYF | . | TRBJ2-3 | . | TRBV20-1
TGTGCCAGCAGTAAGACCGGGTATCAACCCACAGATACGCAGTATTTT | CASSKTGYQPTDTQYF | . | TRBJ2-3 | . | TRBV28
TGCAGTGCTAGAGAGCTTGGGACTAGCGGCACTCGCAATGAGCAGTTCTTC | CSARELGTSGTRNEQFF | few | TRBJ2-1 | TRBD2 | TRBV20-1
TGTGCCAGCAGCCAAGACCGGACAGGAATGGCCAAAAACATTCAGTACTTC | CASSQDRTGMAKNIQYF | . | TRBJ2-4 | TRBD1 | TRBV3-1
TGTGCCAGCAGTTTATATTCAGGCACAGATACGCAGTATTTT | CASSLYSGTDTQYF | medium-sized | TRBJ2-3 | . | TRBV27
TGTGCCAGCAGTGGGAGCAATCAGCCCCAGCATTTT | CASSGSNQPQHF | . | TRBJ1-5 | . | TRBV3-1
TGTGCCAGCAGCTTAGTTGGAACTTCGGACACCATATATTTT | CASSLVGTSDTIYF | many | TRBJ1-3 | . | TRBV7-9
TGCAGTGCTAGAGATGGGGCCGGCAATCAGCCCCAGCATTTT | CSARDGAGNQPQHF | large | TRBJ1-5 | . | TRBV20-1
TGTGAAAGCATGGGCACACTGAACACTGAAGCTTTCTTT | CESMGTLNTEAFF | few | TRBJ1-1 | . | TRBV28
TGTGCCAGCGAACTGGGGAACACCGGGGAGCTGTTTTTT | CASELGNTGELFF | medium-sized | TRBJ2-2 | . | TRBV11-2
TGTGCCAGCAATGATGTTGAGGGGGCTGGCTACACCTTC | CASNDVEGAGYTF | . | TRBJ1-2 | TRBD1 | TRBV3-1
TGTGCCACCGCGGGGGACCAAGAGACCCAGTACTTC | CATAGDQETQYF | many | TRBJ2-5 | TRBD2 | TRBV10-3
TGTGCCAGCAGTGAAGTTCCTCGAGTGTCCTACAATGAGCATTTCTTC | CASSEVPRVSYNEHFF | . | TRBJ2-1 | . | TRBV6-1
TGTGCCAGCAGCCAAACAGGGAGTGAGCAGTTCTTC | CASSQTGSEQFF | . | TRBJ2-1 | . | TRBV14
TGTGCCAGCAGTTACTCACCAGTTTACGAGCAGTACTTC | CASSYSPVYEQYF | few | TRBJ2-7 | . | TRBV6-5
TGTGCCAGCCGCCGAGAGTCCGCGAATGAGCAGTTCTTC | CASRRESANEQFF | . | TRBJ2-1 | . | TRBV2
TGTGCCAGCAGCGATAATTCCGCTGGCTACACCTTC | CASSDNSAGYTF | . | TRBJ1-2 | . | TRBV9
TGTGCCACGCAGGGATTTGGGGCCAACGTCCTGACTTTC | CATQGFGANVLTF | few | TRBJ2-6 | . | TRBV28
TGTGTCAGTAACCCCGGGGCAGGACACAACACCGGGGAGCTGTTTTTT | CVSNPGAGHNTGELFF | few | TRBJ2-2 | . | TRBV27
TGTGCCACCAGCAGAGTTCGGGCGTGGGTCGAGCAGTACTTC | CATSRVRAWVEQYF | . | TRBJ2-7 | . | TRBV15
TGTGCCAGCAGTATAAGGCGGACAGATACGCAGTATTTT | CASSIRRTDTQYF | many | TRBJ2-3 | . | TRBV6-1
TGCGCCAGCAGTGAACCGGGACAGGGGGGGGATACGCAGTATTTT | CASSEPGQGGDTQYF | . | TRBJ2-3 | TRBD1 | TRBV10-1
TGTGCCAGCAGAATTGGGGGTTCGTCTGGAAACACCATATATTTT | CASRIGGSSGNTIYF | . | TRBJ1-3 | . | TRBV6-1
TGTGCCAGTAGTTCCGTTACCGGGGAGCTGTTTTTT | CASSSVTGELFF | many | TRBJ2-2 | . | TRBV19
TGTGCCACCAGTGACGGGGGGGTTGGGTCAGGGTTCGGCACCTACGAGCAGTACTTC | CATSDGGVGSGFGTYEQYF | medium-sized | TRBJ2-7 | TRBD2 | TRBV24-1
TGTGCCAGCAGCGTAGCAGGAACGAGCACTGAAGCTTTCTTT | CASSVAGTSTEAFF | . | TRBJ1-1 | . | TRBV9
TGCAGTGCGTACGTCCTTCTAGCGGGACCAGACCACAATGAGCAGTTCTTC | CSAYVLLAGPDHNEQFF | many | TRBJ2-1 | TRBD2 | TRBV20-1
TGTGCCAGTCACCGGGACAGTAACAGCGGGGAGCTGTTTTTT | CASHRDSNSGELFF | . | TRBJ2-2 | TRBD1 | TRBV2
TGTGCCAGCTCAACAACAGGGACGGACTACGAGCAGTACTTC | CASSTTGTDYEQYF | . | TRBJ2-7 | . | TRBV18
TGTGCCAGTAGTATTCGCAGCTGGATCTCGAATGAGCAGTTCTTC | CASSIRSWISNEQFF | . | TRBJ2-1 | . | TRBV19
TGTGCCAGCACCCTACAGGGGGCAGGTGGCTACACCTTC | CASTLQGAGGYTF | . | TRBJ1-2 | TRBD1 | TRBV28
TGTGCCAGCTCACCAAATACAGGTAGCAATCAGCCCCAGCATTTT | CASSPNTGSNQPQHF | . | TRBJ1-5 | . | TRBV18
TGCGCCAGCACAGGACAGCCAGCAACTAATGAAAAACTGTTTTTT | CASTGQPATNEKLFF | . | TRBJ1-4 | . | TRBV5-1
TGCGCCAGCAGTCGTGCCTCATTAGCGGGACGGTACGAGCAGTACTTC | CASSRASLAGRYEQYF | . | TRBJ2-7 | TRBD2 | TRBV4-1
TGTGCCAGCAGCTTAAGAGGGGGGGCTGCTGGGGCCAACGTCCTGACTTTC | CASSLRGGAAGANVLTF | few | TRBJ2-6 | . | TRBV11-2
TGTGCCAGCAGCTCCTTTAAAAGCTACGAGCAGTACTTC | CASSSFKSYEQYF | . | TRBJ2-7 | . | TRBV7-2
TGTGCCAGCAGGCAGGGAAGCGGGAGGACCCTAGTCGGGGAGCTGTTTTTT | CASRQGSGRTLVGELFF | few | TRBJ2-2 | TRBD2 | TRBV27
TGTGCCAGCAGTACCACTAGCGTGAGGACCGCTAACAATGAGCAGTTCTTC | CASSTTSVRTANNEQFF | few | TRBJ2-1 | TRBD2 | TRBV25-1
TGTGCCAGCAGCCGGGACGGACACGAGCAGTACTTC | CASSRDGHEQYF | medium-sized | TRBJ2-7 | . | TRBV6-2/TRBV6-3